This T cell receptor beta chain was identified in a study of blood T cell repertoires in COVID-19. About the research overall: Both acute and convalescent COVID-19 samples were obtained from the United States, Italy and Spain. Sample material is recorded as cDNA or gDNA derived from T cells, B-cell-depleted T cells, or PBMCs.

This clone was counted many times. The CDR3 runs 14 residues. V shed 2 bases and J shed 4 bases, with 12 bases lying between them. From germline, CDR1 is MNHNS and CDR2 SASEGT. Clones were sequenced by immunoSEQ multiplex PCR, and TCRdb holds only the in-frame ones, with some missing. The data show about 250,000 clones, around 85% seen once. The specimen sequenced was peripheral blood. The chain combines TRBV6-1 with TRBJ2-7; perhaps TRBD2 as D (6 bases). This TCR was sampled from a man aged 50 to 59 with active or convalescent COVID-19. The DNA for the CDR3 is TGTGCCAGCAGTGAATTGGGGGGACGGTACGAGCAGTACTTC. Residues: CASSELGGRYEQYF.